This TCR beta chain stems from a study of metastatic and nonmetastatic thyroid tumors. Not a single patient had been given any form of treatment at any point before undergoing thyroid surgery. This clone was detected a few times. Its specificity is unknown. Study-wide results and limits: TCR beta diversity was reportedly significantly higher in malignant thyroid tumors than benign nodules, in blood and tumor.

The V gene's germline CDR1 is MNHNS and CDR2 SASEGT. The CDR3 loop spans 13 amino acids. The germline V and J ends were trimmed by 8 bases and 3 bases, with 11 bases remaining between them. TCRdb recomputed clones from the PCR reads via MiXCR. The sample comprises around 53,000 clones, approximately 17% of which are singletons, and 3% rests with the top ten. This receptor was identified in a female donor with papillary thyroid cancer or a benign thyroid nodule (not recorded which). Some clones in this sample may be carry-over from other donors' samples. The sequencing input was blood. V gene TRBV6-1 combines with J gene TRBJ1-5; D gene uncertain. The CDR3 protein is CASHLLVNQPQHF. CDR3 DNA sequence: TGTGCCAGCCACCTGCTAGTCAATCAGCCCCAGCATTTT.